The rows below give T cell receptor beta chains drawn from one sample of a study of post-analysis software for immune sequencing data. TCRdb re-called the PCR reads through MiXCR, storing one row per CDR3 protein. The data hold roughly 570,000 distinct CDR3 sequences, with around 36% observed a single time. The sequenced material came from blood. The source of these receptors is a girl younger than 18 with multiple sclerosis. The CDR3 runs from the conserved cysteine through the conserved F or W. A D gene is named only where the DNA matches it firmly.

v_call	d_call	cdr3_aa
TRBV5-1	TRBD1	CASSPGTGIRDTEAFF
TRBV20-1	.	CSARSFGAAPAPDTQYF
TRBV2	.	CASRGSRDILLSLHF
TRBV29-1	TRBD1	CSVGGGSNQPQHF
TRBV7-9	.	CASSLMNQGTEAFF
TRBV6-6	.	CASSSGRYNEQYF
TRBV19	.	CASTPGTGQETQYF
TRBV5-1	.	CASSLGAPFASTDTQYF
TRBV5-1	.	CASSDVGIGQGGYTF
TRBV5-1	TRBD2	CASSLRGAGTYNEQFF
TRBV12-3/TRBV12-4	.	CASSQNRVSGANVLTF
TRBV6-1	.	CASSELQLYEQYF
TRBV7-3	.	CASSLFSLPGDTGELFF
TRBV6-5	.	CASREGWGNQPQHF
TRBV10-2	.	CASSGRGEGYTF
TRBV5-5	.	CASSSIPADLHTEAFF
TRBV20-1	.	CSARDLKGNNQPQHF
TRBV6-1	.	CASSDNGDEQFF
TRBV5-1	.	CASSSTTGRPHRETQYF
TRBV5-1	TRBD2	CASSPAGTRDNEQFF
TRBV29-1	.	CSVGLAISTDTQYF
TRBV2	TRBD1	CASSWTGVYYGYTF
TRBV7-2	.	CASSSDRGFQETQYF
TRBV7-3	.	CASSFQGSYEQYF
TRBV6-5	TRBD1	CTSSYSSGQGYNEQFF
TRBV20-1	.	CSAKDDEQFF
TRBV29-1	.	CSVAGAGGYEQYF
TRBV7-9	TRBD1	CASGPGTGSTDTQYF
TRBV24-1	.	CATSDRIYRDGAFF
TRBV12-5	TRBD1	CASVSKAGGQGVTEAFF
TRBV29-1	.	CSVRQNTEAFF
TRBV5-6	.	CASSLQGFIQYF
TRBV10-3	TRBD2	CAIRTSEGYNEQFF
TRBV6-2/TRBV6-3	.	CASSPPLAGRPETQYF
TRBV9	TRBD1	CASSEKGQPRRDYGYTF
TRBV20-1	.	CSASNGNTEAFF
TRBV3-1	.	CASSPIQGFAPLHF
TRBV7-8	.	CASSLGNQNIQYF
TRBV15	.	CATSYGYRETQYF
TRBV5-1	.	CASSELYYRQYSYEQYF
TRBV12-3/TRBV12-4	TRBD1	CASNLRQGGGDTQYF
TRBV19	.	CASRVASGKGEQFF
TRBV29-1	.	CSVADRLDEQFF
TRBV20-1	TRBD1	CSARRTGRGYTF
TRBV29-1	.	CSVVTLQYEAFF
TRBV6-2/TRBV6-3	.	CASSYTGLSRGEFF
TRBV6-5	TRBD1	CASSLVTGQGGYTF